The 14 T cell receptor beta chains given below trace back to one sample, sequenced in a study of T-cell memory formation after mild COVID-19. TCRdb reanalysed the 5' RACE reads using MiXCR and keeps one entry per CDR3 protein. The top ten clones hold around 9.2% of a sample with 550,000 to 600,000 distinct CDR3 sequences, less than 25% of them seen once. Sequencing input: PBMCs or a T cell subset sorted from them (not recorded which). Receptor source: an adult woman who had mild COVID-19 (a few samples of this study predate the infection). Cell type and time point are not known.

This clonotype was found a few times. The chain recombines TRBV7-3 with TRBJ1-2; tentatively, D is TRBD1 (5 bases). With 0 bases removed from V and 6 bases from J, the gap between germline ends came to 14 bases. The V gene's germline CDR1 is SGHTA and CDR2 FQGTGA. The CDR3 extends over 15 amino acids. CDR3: CASSLTGRELDGYTF. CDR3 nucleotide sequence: TGTGCCAGCAGCTTAACGGGCAGGGAGCTTGATGGCTACACCTTC.

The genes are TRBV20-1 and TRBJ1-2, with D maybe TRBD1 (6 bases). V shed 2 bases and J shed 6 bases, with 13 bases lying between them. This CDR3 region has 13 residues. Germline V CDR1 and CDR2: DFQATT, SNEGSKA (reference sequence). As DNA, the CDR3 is TGCAGTGCTAGACCGGGACACCCTGATGGCTACACCTTC. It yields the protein CSARPGHPDGYTF.

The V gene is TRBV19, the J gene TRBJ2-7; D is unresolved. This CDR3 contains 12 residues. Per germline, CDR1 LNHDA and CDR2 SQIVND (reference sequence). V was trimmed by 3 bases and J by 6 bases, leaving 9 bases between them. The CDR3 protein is CASSIELGEQYF. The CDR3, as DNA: TGTGCCAGTAGTATTGAACTGGGCGAGCAGTACTTC.

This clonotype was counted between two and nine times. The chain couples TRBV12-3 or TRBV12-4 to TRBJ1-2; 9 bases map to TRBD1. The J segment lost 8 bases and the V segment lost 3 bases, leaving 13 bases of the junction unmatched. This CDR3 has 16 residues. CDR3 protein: CASSFSTAGTGYGYTF. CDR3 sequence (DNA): TGTGCCAGCAGTTTTTCTACCGCTGGGACAGGGTACGGCTACACCTTC.

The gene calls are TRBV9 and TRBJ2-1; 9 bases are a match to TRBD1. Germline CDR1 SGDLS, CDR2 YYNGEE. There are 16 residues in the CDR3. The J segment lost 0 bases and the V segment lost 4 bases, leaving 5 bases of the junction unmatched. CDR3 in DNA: TGTGCCAGCAGCCCCTACAGGGGGCTCTCCTACAATGAGCAGTTCTTC. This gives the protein CASSPYRGLSYNEQFF.

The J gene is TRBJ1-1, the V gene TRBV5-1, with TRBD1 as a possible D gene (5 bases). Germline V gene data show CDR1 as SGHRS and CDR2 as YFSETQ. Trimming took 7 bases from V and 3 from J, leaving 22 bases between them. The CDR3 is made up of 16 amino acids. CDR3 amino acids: CASAPSWEGGDTEAFF. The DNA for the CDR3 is TGCGCCAGCGCCCCTTCTTGGGAGGGAGGGGACACTGAAGCTTTCTTT.

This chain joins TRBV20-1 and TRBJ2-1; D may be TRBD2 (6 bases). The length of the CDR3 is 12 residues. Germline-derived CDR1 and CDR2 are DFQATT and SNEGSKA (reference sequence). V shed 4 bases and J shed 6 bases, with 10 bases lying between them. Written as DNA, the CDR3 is TGCAGTGCTACACTAGCCGGCAATGAGCAGTTCTTC. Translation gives CSATLAGNEQFF.

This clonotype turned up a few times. The CDR3 protein is CATAASTDTQYF. DNA of the CDR3: TGTGCCACCGCAGCCAGCACAGATACGCAGTATTTT. The chain has TRBV24-1 and TRBJ2-3; no reliable D call. The V gene's germline CDR1 is KGHDR and CDR2 SFDVKD. Trimming stripped 9 bases from V and 0 bases from J, with 6 bases between. CDR3 size: 12 residues.

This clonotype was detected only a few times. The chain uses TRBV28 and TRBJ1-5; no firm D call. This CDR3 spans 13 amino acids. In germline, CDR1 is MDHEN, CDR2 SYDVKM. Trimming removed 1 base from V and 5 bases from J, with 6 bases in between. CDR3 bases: TGTGCCAGCAGTTTATCTTGGGATCAGCCCCAGCATTTT. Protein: CASSLSWDQPQHF.

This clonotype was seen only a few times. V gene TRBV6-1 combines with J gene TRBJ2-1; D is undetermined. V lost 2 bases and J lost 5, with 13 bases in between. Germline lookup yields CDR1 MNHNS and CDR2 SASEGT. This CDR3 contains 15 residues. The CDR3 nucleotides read TGTGCCAGCAGTGAACTGGATCTGCGAAACAATGAGCAGTTCTTC. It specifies CASSELDLRNNEQFF.

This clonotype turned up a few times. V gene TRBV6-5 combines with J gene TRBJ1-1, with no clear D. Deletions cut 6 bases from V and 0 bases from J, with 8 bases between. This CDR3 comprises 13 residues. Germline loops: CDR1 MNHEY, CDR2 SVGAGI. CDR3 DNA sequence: TGTGCCAGCAGAATTCATCTGAACACTGAAGCTTTCTTT. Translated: CASRIHLNTEAFF.

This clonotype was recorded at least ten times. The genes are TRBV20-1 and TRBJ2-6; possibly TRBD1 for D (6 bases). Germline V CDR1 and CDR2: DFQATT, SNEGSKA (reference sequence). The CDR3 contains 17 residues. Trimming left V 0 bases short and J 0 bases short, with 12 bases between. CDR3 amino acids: CSARDQQGRSGANVLTF. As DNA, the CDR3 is TGCAGTGCTAGAGATCAACAGGGACGCTCTGGGGCCAACGTCCTGACTTTC.

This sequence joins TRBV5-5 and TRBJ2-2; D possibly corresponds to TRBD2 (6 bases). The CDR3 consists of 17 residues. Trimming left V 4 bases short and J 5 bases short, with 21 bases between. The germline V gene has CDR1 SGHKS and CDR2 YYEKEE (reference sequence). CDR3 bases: TGTGCCAGCAGCGGACTCCCGATTGCGGGATCTACCGGGGAGCTGTTTTTT. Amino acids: CASSGLPIAGSTGELFF.

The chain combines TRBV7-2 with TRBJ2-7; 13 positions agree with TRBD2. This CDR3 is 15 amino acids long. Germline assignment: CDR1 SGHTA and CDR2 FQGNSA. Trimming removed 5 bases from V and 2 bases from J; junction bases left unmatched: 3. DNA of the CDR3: TGTGCCAGCAGCGCACTAGCGGGGGGGCCCTACGAGCAGTACTTC. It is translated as CASSALAGGPYEQYF.